One T cell receptor (beta chain) is described in this entry. Time point meaning: pretreatment peripheral blood. The data stem from a study of PD-L1 blockade in urothelial cancer. Study-level information: Blood drawn 3 weeks (second dose) and 6 weeks after treatment start was analyzed.

The protocol was immunoSEQ multiplex PCR, while the TCRdb copy is restricted to in-frame clones and leaves out a portion. Among 49,000 or so clones listed, 79% were seen once. This sequence originates from a man aged 65-85 years with urothelial cancer. Sequenced here: PBMCs, sampled around atezolizumab (anti-PD-L1) treatment.

CDR3 in DNA: TGTGCCAGCAGCGAATGGGCCCCCAACGTCCTGACTTTC. This encodes CASSEWAPNVLTF. V is TRBV7-9 and J is TRBJ2-6, with D unclear. Germline lookup yields CDR1 SEHNR and CDR2 FQNEAQ (reference sequence). The CDR3 consists of 13 residues. Trimming stripped 5 bases from V and 8 bases from J, with 10 bases between.